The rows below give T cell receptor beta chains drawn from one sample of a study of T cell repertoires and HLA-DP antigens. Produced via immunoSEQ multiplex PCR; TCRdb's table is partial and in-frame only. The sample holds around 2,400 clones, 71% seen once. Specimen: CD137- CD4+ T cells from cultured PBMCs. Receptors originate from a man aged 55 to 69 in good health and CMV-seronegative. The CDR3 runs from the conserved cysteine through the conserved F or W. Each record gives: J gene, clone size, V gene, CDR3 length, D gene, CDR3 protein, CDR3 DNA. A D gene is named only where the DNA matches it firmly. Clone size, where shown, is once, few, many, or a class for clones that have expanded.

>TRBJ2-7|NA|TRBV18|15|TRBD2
CASSPGRDTLREQYF
TGTGCCAGCTCACCCGGGAGGGACACTTTGCGGGAGCAGTACTTC
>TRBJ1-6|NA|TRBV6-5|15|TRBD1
CASSPGQGPNSPLHF
TGTGCCAGCAGTCCCGGACAGGGTCCCAATTCACCCCTCCACTTT
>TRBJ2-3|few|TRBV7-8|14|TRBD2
CASSPRTSRDTQYF
TGTGCCAGCAGCCCGAGGACTAGCAGAGATACGCAGTATTTT
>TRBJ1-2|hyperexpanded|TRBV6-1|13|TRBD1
CASTRTGDYGYTF
TGTGCCAGCACCCGGACAGGGGACTATGGCTACACCTTC
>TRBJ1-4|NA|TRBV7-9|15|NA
CASSPRTATNEKLFF
TGTGCCAGCAGCCCGAGGACAGCAACTAATGAAAAACTGTTTTTT
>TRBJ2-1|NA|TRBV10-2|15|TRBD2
CASSESLAGVHEQFF
TGCGCCAGCAGTGAGTCACTAGCGGGAGTCCATGAGCAGTTCTTC
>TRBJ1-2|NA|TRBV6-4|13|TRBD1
CASTRTGDYGYTF
TGTGCCAGCACCCGGACAGGGGACTATGGCTACACCTTC
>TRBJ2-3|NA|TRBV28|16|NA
CASAPFSAPRTDTQYF
TGTGCCAGCGCCCCCTTTTCCGCCCCTCGCACAGATACGCAGTATTTT
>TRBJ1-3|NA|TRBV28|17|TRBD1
CASSFGSRGPTGNTIYF
TGTGCCAGCAGTTTCGGGAGCAGGGGGCCCACTGGAAACACCATATATTTT
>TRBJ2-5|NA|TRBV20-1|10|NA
CSARQETQYF
TGCAGTGCTAGACAAGAGACCCAGTACTTC
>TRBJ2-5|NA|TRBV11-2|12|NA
CASSFGQETQYF
TGTGCCAGCAGCTTCGGCCAAGAGACCCAGTACTTC
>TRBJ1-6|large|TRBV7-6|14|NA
CASSSGRLNSPLHF
TGTGCCAGCAGCTCAGGACGTCTTAATTCACCCCTCCACTTT
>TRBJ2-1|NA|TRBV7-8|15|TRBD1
CASSAFRGRGNEQFF
TGTGCCAGCAGCGCGTTCAGGGGGCGGGGCAATGAGCAGTTCTTC
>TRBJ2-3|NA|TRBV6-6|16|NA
CASSYGGGRGTDTQYF
TGTGCCAGCAGTTACGGGGGGGGCCGGGGCACAGATACGCAGTATTTT
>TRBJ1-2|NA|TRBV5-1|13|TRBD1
CASSRGQGSLLVF
TGCGCCAGCAGCCGGGGACAGGGAAGTCTGTTGGTCTTC
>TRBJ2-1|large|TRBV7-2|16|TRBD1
CASSLGGQGPYNEQFF
TGTGCCAGCAGCTTAGGTGGACAGGGCCCCTACAATGAGCAGTTCTTC
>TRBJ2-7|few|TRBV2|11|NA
CASKVTVEQYF
TGTGCCAGCAAGGTTACGGTCGAGCAGTACTTC
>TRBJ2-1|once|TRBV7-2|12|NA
CASSWGDNEQFF
TGTGCCAGCAGCTGGGGGGACAATGAGCAGTTCTTC
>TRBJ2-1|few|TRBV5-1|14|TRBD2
CASRTSGGHNEQFF
TGCGCCAGCAGGACTAGCGGGGGCCACAATGAGCAGTTCTTC
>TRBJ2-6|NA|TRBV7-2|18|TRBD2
CASSLVQAGVYGANVLTF
TGTGCCAGCAGCTTGGTCCAAGCGGGGGTGTATGGGGCCAACGTCCTGACTTTC
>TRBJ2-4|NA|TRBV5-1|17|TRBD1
CASSLGVDRDGVNIQYF
TGCGCCAGCAGCTTGGGGGTGGACAGGGATGGAGTAAACATTCAGTACTTC
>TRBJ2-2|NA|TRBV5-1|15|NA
CASSLSEAFTGELFF
TGCGCCAGCAGCTTGTCGGAGGCCTTTACCGGGGAGCTGTTTTTT
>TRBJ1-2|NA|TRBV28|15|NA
CASSPPSAGKYGYTF
TGTGCCAGCAGTCCCCCTTCAGCAGGGAAATATGGCTACACCTTC
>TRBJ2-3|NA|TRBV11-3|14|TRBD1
CASSVGQATDTQYF
TGTGCCAGCAGCGTGGGACAGGCCACAGATACGCAGTATTTT
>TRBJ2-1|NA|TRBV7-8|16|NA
CASSLDDLGVPFSQFF
TGTGCCAGCAGCTTAGATGACTTAGGAGTGCCATTCTCCCAGTTCTTC
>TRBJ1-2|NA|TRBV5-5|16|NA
CASSLSQQSSYYGYTF
TGTGCCAGCAGCTTAAGCCAGCAGAGTAGCTACTATGGCTACACCTTC
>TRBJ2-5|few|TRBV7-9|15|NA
CASNLQGGREETQYF
TGTGCCAGCAACCTACAGGGAGGTCGGGAAGAGACCCAGTACTTC
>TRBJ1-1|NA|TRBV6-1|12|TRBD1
CASSRGRTEAFF
TGTGCCAGCAGCAGGGGGCGCACTGAAGCTTTCTTT
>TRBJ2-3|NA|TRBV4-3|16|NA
CASSQKGREGPDTQYF
TGCGCCAGCAGCCAAAAAGGCAGGGAAGGCCCAGATACGCAGTATTTT
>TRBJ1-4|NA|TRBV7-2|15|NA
CASSSTGLTNEKLFF
TGTGCCAGCAGCTCCACAGGGCTTACTAATGAAAAACTGTTTTTT
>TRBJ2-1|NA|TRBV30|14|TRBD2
CAWSVGLAGGPSFF
TGTGCCTGGAGTGTAGGGCTAGCGGGAGGGCCGAGCTTCTTC
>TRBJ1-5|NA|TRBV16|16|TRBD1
CASSQWSGQGNQPQHF
TGTGCCAGCAGCCAATGGTCGGGACAGGGGAATCAGCCCCAGCATTTT
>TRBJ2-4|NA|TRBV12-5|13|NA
CASADRVKNIQYF
TGTGCTAGCGCGGATAGAGTCAAAAACATTCAGTACTTC
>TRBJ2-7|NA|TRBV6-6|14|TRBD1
CASSPDRKTYEQYF
TGTGCCAGCAGTCCGGACAGGAAAACCTACGAGCAGTACTTC
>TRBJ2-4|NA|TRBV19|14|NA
CASSIGRVKNIQYF
TGTGCCAGTAGTATCGGCAGAGTGAAAAACATTCAGTACTTC
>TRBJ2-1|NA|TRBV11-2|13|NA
CASSVTGPGEQFF
TGTGCCAGCAGCGTAACGGGACCTGGGGAGCAGTTCTTC
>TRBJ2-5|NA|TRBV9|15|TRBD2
CASSVSGGLQETQYF
TGTGCCAGCAGCGTTAGCGGGGGCCTACAAGAGACCCAGTACTTC
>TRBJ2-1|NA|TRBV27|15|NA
CASSPRFTINNEQFF
TGTGCCAGCAGTCCTAGATTCACAATCAACAATGAGCAGTTCTTC
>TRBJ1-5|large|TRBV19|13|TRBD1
CASVTGEGQPQHF
TGTGCCAGCGTGACAGGGGAGGGTCAGCCCCAGCATTTT
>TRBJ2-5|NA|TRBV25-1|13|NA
CASSERVRETQYF
TGTGCCAGCAGTGAAAGGGTTCGAGAGACCCAGTACTTC
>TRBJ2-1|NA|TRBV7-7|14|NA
CASSPQGGDNEQFF
TGTGCCAGCAGCCCGCAGGGGGGGGACAATGAGCAGTTCTTC
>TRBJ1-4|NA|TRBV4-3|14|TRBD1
CASSQQGAGEKLFF
TGCGCCAGCAGCCAACAGGGGGCTGGTGAAAAACTGTTTTTT
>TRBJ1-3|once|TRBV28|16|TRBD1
CASSIGGDRVFNTIYF
TGTGCCAGCAGTATCGGGGGGGACAGGGTATTTAACACCATATATTTT